This TCR beta chain came from a study of shared clonotypes between healthy human individuals. Study-wide background: CD4 naive cells filled three plates per donor, CD4 memory three, CD8 naive two and CD8 memory one.

As for this clone: Its specificity is not known.

Broader study findings: Memory subsets had estimated richness that was generally smaller than that of naive subsets. An expected dependence of interdonor clonotype sharing on sequencing depth was noted. It was only blood that was sampled, and tissue repertoires likely differ.

Per germline, CDR1 ENHRY and CDR2 SYGVKD. The V and J ends lost 3 bases and 2 bases, in that order; junction bases with no gene match: 9. This CDR3 contains 17 residues. Produced via immunoSEQ multiplex PCR; TCRdb's table is partial and in-frame only. Of fewer than 850,000 clones listed, 90% to 98% are singletons. Terminally differentiated effector memory CD45RA+ cells were excluded from the naive CD8 cells, which were CD45RO-negative and positively selected for CCR7. Sequencing was done on a sample of naive CD8+ T cells sorted from blood. The chain recombines TRBV10-3 with TRBJ2-1; TRBD2 matches 8 bases. The clonotype originates from a man aged 25 to 40 in good health. CDR3 protein: CAISDPMGTRPYNEQFF. DNA of the CDR3: TGTGCCATCAGTGACCCGATGGGGACTAGGCCCTACAATGAGCAGTTCTTC.